This T cell receptor beta chain appears in the sequencing data of a study of cytomegalovirus exposure and HLA in healthy donors. Points from the study as a whole: In an earlier analysis, productive rearrangement rates for most beta V segments clustered near 87% or 30%.

This clone has a handful of counts. The target antigen is unknown. The CDR3 has 15 amino acids. V was shortened by 3 bases and J by 5 bases, with 14 bases between the two germline ends. CDR1 and CDR2 (germline): ENHRY, SYGVKD. The PCR had 60 Vbeta and 13 Jbeta primers. Some clones are missing from TCRdb's copy, which holds only in-frame ones; the method was immunoSEQ multiplex PCR. The sample holds some 97,000 clones; approximately 82% are singletons and the top ten take 1.2%. The chain is built from TRBV10-3 and TRBJ2-1, with D perhaps matching TRBD1 (6 bases). The source material was PBMCs. This clonotype was sampled from a woman younger than 30 in good health and CMV-seronegative. CDR3 DNA sequence: TGTGCCATCAGTGACCCAGGGGCGATACACAATGAGCAGTTCTTC. Encoded protein: CAISDPGAIHNEQFF.